The text below deals with one TCR beta chain. No antigen is known for it. Time point noted: persistent/refractory GD, antithyroid drugs over 5 years with positive TRAb. After RNA was extracted from PBMCs, the TCR library was made from it. Trimming cost V 6 bases and J 5 bases; bases outside gene matches: 15. The CDR3 is made up of 16 amino acids. CDR1 and CDR2 from the germline V gene are SEHNR and FQNEAQ (reference sequence). This specimen belongs to a study of regulatory T cells in long-lasting Graves disease. Study findings and constraints: Repertoires from persistent disease leaned toward TRBV28, TRBJ1-2 and TRBJ2-5. Possibly, too few samples lowered accuracy.

Arm-PCR of CDR3 regions and iRepertoire HTBI primers were the basis on which TCR beta libraries were built. A single record per CDR3 protein comes from TCRdb applying MiXCR to the multiplex PCR reads. Of hundreds of thousands of distinct CDR3 sequences in the sample, around 30% were seen once. The receptor comes from a female donor with Graves disease. The chain couples TRBV7-9 to TRBJ1-1; TRBD1 aligns across 7 bases. The specimen was peripheral blood mononuclear cells (PBMCs), collected when the disease was refractory, from a patient treated with antithyroid drugs. CDR3 sequence: CASSPTPQGTVTEAFF. CDR3 bases: TGTGCCAGCAGTCCAACCCCGCAGGGGACAGTGACTGAAGCTTTCTTT.